What follows are 14 T cell receptor beta chains derived from one specimen sequenced in a study of CD8 T cells in ankylosing spondylitis. Study-wide results and limits: Made up of eight or nine highly homologous variants, a TCR beta motif appeared characteristic of ankylosing spondylitis blood.

Their cognate antigens are unknown. MiXCR was run by TCRdb on the 5' RACE reads, yielding one entry per CDR3 protein. The table records 750,000 to 850,000 distinct CDR3 sequences, approximately 10% of them present only once. Specimen: blood, either unsorted or a sorted T cell fraction (not recorded which). The receptors shown here come from a male donor with ankylosing spondylitis.

In this sample, this clonotype turned up many times. The chain links TRBV18 to TRBJ2-7; 7 nucleotides align to TRBD1. CDR3 length: 13 amino acids. The germline V gene encodes CDR1 KGHSH and CDR2 LQKENI. V gave up 8 bases and J gave up 2 bases; unmatched junction bases: 6. The CDR3 loop is CASSRDSPYEQYF. The CDR3 nucleotides read TGTGCCAGCAGCCGGGACAGCCCCTACGAGCAGTACTTC.

The chain links TRBV20-1 to TRBJ2-1; D is ambiguous. The CDR3 is made up of 13 amino acids. Germline V gene data show CDR1 as DFQATT and CDR2 as SNEGSKA (reference sequence). Trimming removed 3 bases from V and 7 bases from J, with 13 bases in between. The DNA of the CDR3 is TGCAGTGCTAGTCCGGGCGCCCCGAATGAGCAGTTCTTC. Protein product: CSASPGAPNEQFF.

This chain uses TRBV29-1 with TRBJ2-7; 9 bases align to TRBD2. This CDR3 contains 15 residues. Germline loops: CDR1 SQVTM, CDR2 ANQGSEA. The V gene end was trimmed by 6 bases and the J gene end by 1 base; junction bases not matched to a gene: 10. The CDR3 bases are TGCAGCGTCGCCCTCAGACTAGCGGAGTCCTACGAGCAGTACTTC. It codes for CSVALRLAESYEQYF.

This clonotype occurred many times. The chain uses TRBV5-1 and TRBJ2-1; possibly TRBD2 for D (6 bases). CDR1 is SGHRS, CDR2 YFSETQ, per germline. This CDR3 is 14 amino acids long. Between the trimmed V and J ends, which lost 4 bases and 5 bases, there was a span of 13 bases. The DNA for the CDR3 is TGCGCCAGCAGCCGGACGGCGGGGAACAATGAGCAGTTCTTC. Amino acids: CASSRTAGNNEQFF.

This clonotype was counted between two and nine times. The chain employs TRBV9 and TRBJ2-5; 11 nucleotides align to TRBD2. Germline lookup yields CDR1 SGDLS and CDR2 YYNGEE. J gave up 2 bases and V 4 bases, and 7 bases lay outside the gene matches. The CDR3 has 16 amino acids. The CDR3 DNA sequence: TGTGCCAGCAGCTTGGGACTAGCGGAGGGGCAAGAGACCCAGTACTTC. Protein sequence: CASSLGLAEGQETQYF.

There are a few counts of this clonotype. This sequence joins TRBV7-8 and TRBJ2-5; D is ambiguous. Germline CDR1 is SGHVS and CDR2 is FQNEAQ. Between the trimmed V and J ends, which lost 5 bases and 1 base, there was a span of 14 bases. The CDR3 sequence is 15 residues long. The CDR3 loop reads CASSPVRATQETQYF. The CDR3 DNA is TGTGCCAGCAGCCCCGTCCGAGCTACCCAAGAGACCCAGTACTTC.

This clonotype was recorded a few times. The gene calls are TRBV7-9 and TRBJ2-5; possibly TRBD1 for D (5 bases). The V gene lost 5 bases and the J gene lost 0 bases, with 10 bases spanning the gap. The germline V gene encodes CDR1 SEHNR and CDR2 FQNEAQ (reference sequence). The CDR3 runs 14 residues. The CDR3 region has the DNA TGTGCCAGCAGCCCAGGGTCCCACCAAGAGACCCAGTACTTC. Protein sequence: CASSPGSHQETQYF.

The chain employs TRBV7-2 and TRBJ2-2; 9 bases match TRBD2. Germline V CDR1 and CDR2: SGHTA, FQGNSA. CDR3 length: 16 amino acids. V shed 5 bases, J shed 2 bases, and the junction held 6 bases outside the gene matches. CDR3 sequence: CASSLRLAANTGELFF. The CDR3 region has the DNA TGTGCCAGCAGCCTCAGACTAGCGGCTAACACCGGGGAGCTGTTTTTT.

This clonotype came up a few times. V usage is TRBV15 and J usage is TRBJ1-5; D not certain. Trimming removed 5 bases from V and 5 bases from J, with 16 bases in between. CDR1 LNHNV and CDR2 YYDKDF come from the germline V gene (reference sequence). The CDR3 is 15 amino acids. The CDR3 protein is CATSSARTWDQPQHF. CDR3 in DNA: TGTGCCACCAGCTCGGCACGGACGTGGGATCAGCCCCAGCATTTT.

This clonotype was recorded a few times. One end of the junction does not line up with germline, which may come from a read error. V gene TRBV20-1 combines with J gene TRBJ2-7; no reliable D call. The CDR3 loop spans 12 amino acids. CDR1 is DFQATT and CDR2 is SNEGSKA in the germline V gene (reference sequence). In DNA form, the CDR3 reads TGCAGTGCTAGAGTATTAGTGACCCCATGGAACTTC. It specifies CSARVLVTPWNF.

A few counts support this clonotype. The V call is TRBV5-6, the J call TRBJ1-4; no firm D call. Trimming left V 1 base short and J 4 bases short, with 8 bases between. CDR1 is SGHDT and CDR2 is YYEEEE in the germline V gene. The CDR3 has 14 amino acids. This CDR3 reads CASSLRALNEKLFF. The CDR3 nucleotides read TGTGCCAGCAGCTTGCGGGCCCTTAATGAAAAACTGTTTTTT.

In its sample, this clonotype was seen a few times. V gene TRBV6-4 combines with J gene TRBJ1-1, with TRBD1 as a possible D gene (6 bases). The V end was cut by 4 bases, the J end by 0 bases, with 12 bases between. The germline V gene encodes CDR1 MRHNA and CDR2 SNTAGT. The CDR3 is made up of 15 amino acids. The CDR3 is CASSGGARMNTEAFF. CDR3 nucleotide sequence: TGTGCCAGCAGTGGGGGGGCTAGGATGAACACTGAAGCTTTCTTT.

At least ten counts were recorded for this clonotype. The chain is built from TRBV20-1 and TRBJ2-1, with 9 nucleotides matching TRBD1. Germline CDR1 and CDR2: DFQATT and SNEGSKA (reference sequence). With V trimmed by 3 bases and J by 4 bases, 7 bases remained unmatched. CDR3 length equals 15 residues. For the CDR3, the DNA is TGCAGTGCTAGGGGCGACAGGGGGACTTACAATGAGCAGTTCTTC. Translated, it gives CSARGDRGTYNEQFF.

The rearrangement links TRBV7-3 to TRBJ2-3; tentatively, D is TRBD2 (6 bases). There are 17 residues in the CDR3. V was shortened by 1 base and J by 2 bases, with 16 bases between the two germline ends. Germline loops: CDR1 SGHTA, CDR2 FQGTGA. In DNA form, the CDR3 reads TGTGCCAGCAGCTTAAGTATATCGGGACTCAACACAGATACGCAGTATTTT. The encoded protein is CASSLSISGLNTDTQYF.